Shown below are 31 T cell receptor beta chains from a single sample sequenced in a study of blood T cell repertoires in COVID-19. Method: immunoSEQ multiplex PCR; TCRdb's copy keeps in-frame clones and lacks some. The table has 130,000 or so clones, over 80% seen once; the top ten hold roughly 1.6%. Sequences were obtained from peripheral blood. The receptors were sampled from a human donor in a cohort sampled during active COVID-19.

This clone was recorded at least ten times. The chain links TRBV6-2 or TRBV6-3 to TRBJ1-1; TRBD1 agrees at 7 bases. This CDR3 spans 15 amino acids. Trimming at V came to 0 bases and at J to 5 bases, leaving 6 bases not matched to a gene. Germline V lookup: CDR1 MNHEY, CDR2 SVGEGT. Written as DNA, the CDR3 is TGTGCCAGCAGTTACTCCCGACAGGGTCTAACTGAAGCTTTCTTT. Translation gives CASSYSRQGLTEAFF.

This chain links TRBV25-1 with TRBJ2-6; D call uncertain. Trimming left V 0 bases short and J 0 bases short, with 6 bases between. Germline CDR1 and CDR2: MGHDK and SYGVNS. The CDR3 length is 16 residues. The CDR3 region is CASSEYMSSGANVLTF. The CDR3 nucleotides read TGTGCCAGCAGTGAATATATGAGCTCTGGGGCCAACGTCCTGACTTTC.

This chain links TRBV4-1 with TRBJ2-6, with TRBD2 matching 7 bases. The junction had 6 bases not matched to a gene; V was cut back by 0 bases and J by 1 base. This CDR3 comprises 18 residues. Per germline, CDR1 MGHRA and CDR2 YSYEKL. CDR3 protein: CASSQESGRGSGANVLTF. The CDR3 DNA reads as TGCGCCAGCAGCCAAGAGTCGGGGCGGGGGTCTGGGGCCAACGTCCTGACTTTC.

The gene calls are TRBV20-1 and TRBJ1-2; possibly TRBD1 for D (6 bases). Between the trimmed V and J ends, which lost 3 bases and 10 bases, there was a span of 12 bases. Germline V gene data show CDR1 as DFQATT and CDR2 as SNEGSKA (reference sequence). This CDR3 has 11 amino acids. This CDR3 is CSARPQGDYTF. The CDR3 region has the DNA TGCAGTGCTAGGCCACAGGGCGACTACACCTTC.

The chain links TRBV7-2 to TRBJ1-2, with D tentatively TRBD1 (5 bases). CDR1 is SGHTA, CDR2 FQGNSA, per germline. With 1 base removed from V and 4 bases from J, the gap between germline ends came to 13 bases. This CDR3 contains 15 residues. The CDR3 bases are TGTGCCAGCAGCTTAGGATCAAGGGGTCGCTATGGCTACACCTTC. Amino acids: CASSLGSRGRYGYTF.

There are a few counts of this clone. The V call is TRBV5-8, the J call TRBJ1-2; no clear D. CDR3 length equals 10 residues. Germline V gene data show CDR1 as SGHTS and CDR2 as YDEGEE. The V gene lost 10 bases and the J gene lost 5 bases, with 9 bases spanning the gap. CDR3 in amino acids: CAARGYGYTF. The CDR3 bases are TGTGCCGCACGAGGGTATGGCTACACCTTC.

V and J are TRBV18 and TRBJ2-4; TRBD2 matches at 7 bases. Per germline, CDR1 KGHSH and CDR2 LQKENI. The CDR3 loop spans 17 amino acids. V lost 0 bases and J lost 3; bases outside the gene matches: 8. CDR3 coding DNA: TGTGCCAGCTCACCACCGGGGCGGGGAGGGAGCAAAAACATTCAGTACTTC. This codes for CASSPPGRGGSKNIQYF.

This clone was observed once. This chain joins TRBV5-1 and TRBJ2-2; TRBD2 matches 13 bases. The CDR3 spans 16 residues. The germline V gene has CDR1 SGHRS and CDR2 YFSETQ. V lost 4 bases and J lost 7; bases outside the gene matches: 7. The CDR3 is CASSITSGRAHGELFF. Written as DNA, the CDR3 is TGCGCCAGCAGCATCACTAGCGGGAGGGCACACGGGGAGCTGTTTTTT. Supplemented by reference TRBV5-1 and TRBJ2-2, the full variable domain reads KAGVTQTPRYLIKTRGQQVTLSCSPISGHRSVSWYQQTPGQGLQFLFEYFSETQRNKGNFPGRFSGRQFSNSRSEMNVSTLELGDSALYLCASSITSGRAHGELFFGEGSRLTVL.

The V call is TRBV5-4, the J call TRBJ2-3, with D perhaps TRBD1 (6 bases). The CDR3 sequence is 16 residues long. Germline V lookup: CDR1 SGHNT, CDR2 YYREEE (reference sequence). Trimming pared 3 bases from V and 5 bases from J, leaving 19 bases between. The CDR3 region is CASSSKTLAGVDTQYF. CDR3 DNA: TGTGCCAGCAGCTCAAAGACCCTGGCAGGGGTAGATACGCAGTATTTT.

This clone has a single count. The chain has TRBV7-3 and TRBJ1-1; the D is unclear. This CDR3 region has 13 residues. V gave up 5 bases and J gave up 3 bases, with 10 bases separating them. CDR1 and CDR2 (germline): SGHTA, FQGTGA. The CDR3 coding sequence is TGTGCCAGCAGCCCTCAGGTGTACACTGAAGCTTTCTTT. Its translation: CASSPQVYTEAFF.

This clone was picked up many times. The rearrangement uses TRBV30 and TRBJ1-4; D is unclear. The CDR3 sequence is 15 residues long. The germline V gene has CDR1 GTSNPN and CDR2 SVGIG (reference sequence). V was shortened by 3 bases and J by 4 bases, with 15 bases between the two germline ends. CDR3 residues: CAWRRAPGDNEKLFF. The CDR3 nucleotides are TGTGCCTGGAGGAGGGCCCCGGGAGATAATGAAAAACTGTTTTTT.

This clone was counted a few times. The chain uses TRBV10-3 and TRBJ2-7; 9 bases are a match to TRBD1. The CDR3 has 15 residues. Germline V gene lookup returns CDR1 ENHRY and CDR2 SYGVKD. The V and J ends lost 2 bases and 6 bases, in that order; junction bases with no gene match: 8. The CDR3 is CAISETGTGMSEQYF. CDR3 coding DNA: TGTGCCATCAGTGAGACCGGGACAGGGATGAGCGAGCAGTACTTC.

This clone was found a few times. This sequence joins TRBV30 and TRBJ2-7; D remains ambiguous. Germline V gives CDR1 GTSNPN, CDR2 SVGIG (reference sequence). Between the trimmed V and J ends, which lost 3 bases and 4 bases, there was a span of 7 bases. CDR3 length: 11 residues. CDR3 coding DNA: TGTGCCTGGAGCGCAGAATACGAGCAGTACTTC. Amino acids: CAWSAEYEQYF.

J is TRBJ1-5 and V is TRBV6-5, with TRBD1 matching 11 bases. This CDR3 spans 15 amino acids. Trimming took 5 bases from V and 7 from J; bases not matched to a gene: 7. The germline gives CDR1 MNHEY, CDR2 SVGAGI. This chain's CDR3 is CASSRTGGGEQPQHF. In DNA form, the CDR3 reads TGTGCCAGCAGTCGGACAGGGGGCGGTGAACAGCCCCAGCATTTT.

V usage is TRBV19 and J usage is TRBJ2-3; possible D gene TRBD1, 5 bases. CDR3 length equals 14 residues. V lost 6 bases to trimming and J lost 1 base, with 11 bases between them. Germline V gene lookup returns CDR1 LNHDA and CDR2 SQIVND (reference sequence). Written as DNA, the CDR3 is TGTGCCAGTAGAGTCGTAGGGGGCACAGATACGCAGTATTTT. Its protein is CASRVVGGTDTQYF.

This chain uses TRBV3-1 (or the pseudogene TRBV3-2) with TRBJ2-6; D might be TRBD1 (6 bases). V lost 4 bases to trimming and J lost 1 base, with 11 bases between them. This CDR3 region has 16 residues. CDR1 is LGHDT, CDR2 YNNKEL, per germline (reference sequence). This CDR3 reads CASSPGHLSGANVLTF. Here the CDR3 DNA reads TGTGCCAGCAGCCCGGGACACCTTTCTGGGGCCAACGTCCTGACTTTC.

The rearrangement links TRBV2 to TRBJ2-1, with a tentative D call TRBD1 (5 bases). The length of the CDR3 is 14 residues. With 6 bases removed from V and 0 bases from J, the gap between germline ends came to 9 bases. The germline CDR1 and CDR2 sequences are SNHLY and FYNNEI. The CDR3 DNA follows: TGTGCCAGCAGCGACAGAGGCTCCTACAATGAGCAGTTCTTC. As protein: CASSDRGSYNEQFF.

There are a few counts of this clone. This chain links TRBV7-9 with TRBJ2-2; D is undetermined. Germline lookup yields CDR1 SEHNR and CDR2 FQNEAQ (reference sequence). This CDR3 is 13 amino acids long. Trimming removed 5 bases at V and 6 bases at J, with 10 bases between. DNA of the CDR3: TGTGCCAGCAGCCCTACGAATCCCGGGGAGCTGTTTTTT. Amino acid sequence: CASSPTNPGELFF.

This clone was detected only once. The chain employs TRBV3-1 (or the pseudogene TRBV3-2) and TRBJ2-3; 14 bases line up with TRBD2. Trimming removed 1 base from V and 5 bases from J; junction bases left unmatched: 8. This CDR3 is built from 18 residues. Germline V gene sequence: CDR1 LGHDT, CDR2 YNNKEL (reference sequence). In nucleotides, the CDR3 is TGTGCCAGCAGCCAAGCCAAGACGGGACTAGCGGGAGAAGATACGCAGTATTTT. Protein product: CASSQAKTGLAGEDTQYF.

The V call is TRBV15, the J call TRBJ2-5, with 7 bases aligning to TRBD1. The germline gives CDR1 LNHNV, CDR2 YYDKDF (reference sequence). The CDR3 contains 14 residues. Trimming removed 1 base from V and 4 bases from J; junction bases left unmatched: 3. The CDR3 DNA is TGTGCCACCAGCAGAGGGCGACAGGGAGAGACCCAGTACTTC. Translated: CATSRGRQGETQYF.

The rearrangement joins TRBV18 to TRBJ1-3; D gene uncertain. Germline loops: CDR1 KGHSH, CDR2 LQKENI. V lost 1 base and J lost 0, with 7 bases in between. The CDR3 loop spans 15 amino acids. The CDR3 protein is CASSPREYSGNTIYF. The DNA for the CDR3 is TGTGCCAGCTCACCACGGGAGTACTCTGGAAACACCATATATTTT.

This chain uses TRBV19 with TRBJ1-5; TRBD1 might be the D (5 bases). There are 16 residues in the CDR3. V was pared by 7 bases and J by 3 bases, with 19 bases between. CDR1 is LNHDA and CDR2 is SQIVND in the germline V gene (reference sequence). CDR3 DNA: TGTGCCAGTAAAGAGACAGTCTCCACCCCCAATCAGCCCCAGCATTTT. The encoded protein is CASKETVSTPNQPQHF.

The genes are TRBV7-3 and TRBJ2-5; 15 bases match TRBD2. Germline-derived CDR1 and CDR2 are SGHTA and FQGTGA. The CDR3 sequence is 18 residues long. V shed 4 bases, J shed 1 base, and the junction held 7 bases outside the gene matches. This chain's CDR3 is CASSSGLAGGPRQETQYF. The CDR3 DNA reads TGTGCCAGCAGCTCTGGACTAGCGGGAGGGCCCCGCCAAGAGACCCAGTACTTC.

The CDR3 region is CASSLQQGDNSPLHF. The DNA of the CDR3 is TGTGCCAGCAGTTTACAGCAGGGGGATAATTCACCCCTCCACTTT. This chain joins TRBV5-4 and TRBJ1-6, with 7 bases fitting TRBD1. The V segment lost 5 bases and the J segment 5 bases; nucleotides outside the gene matches: 7. The CDR3 covers 15 residues. CDR1 is SGHNT and CDR2 is YYREEE in the germline V gene (reference sequence).

The chain has TRBV6-5 and TRBJ2-5, with TRBD2 as a possible D gene (6 bases). The germline V gene has CDR1 MNHEY and CDR2 SVGAGI. The length of the CDR3 is 14 residues. V lost 6 bases and J lost 2, with 13 bases in between. The CDR3 here is CASSLGAGQETQYF. CDR3 nucleotide sequence: TGTGCCAGCAGCCTAGGGGCGGGGCAAGAGACCCAGTACTTC.

V is TRBV7-2 and J is TRBJ1-2, with 7 bases that match TRBD1. This CDR3 comprises 15 residues. Germline V CDR1 and CDR2: SGHTA, FQGNSA. V dropped 3 bases and J dropped 8; count of bases not matched to a gene: 12. The CDR3, as DNA: TGTGCCAGCAGCTTTACCTTACAGGGGAATAACGGCTACACCTTC. Translated: CASSFTLQGNNGYTF.

The chain joins TRBV4-1 to TRBJ2-1; 8 nucleotides line up with TRBD2. CDR1 is MGHRA and CDR2 is YSYEKL in the germline V gene. V dropped 0 bases and J dropped 1; count of bases not matched to a gene: 5. The CDR3 has 17 amino acids. CDR3 loop: CASSQDPGGPSYNEQFF. The DNA of the CDR3 is TGCGCCAGCAGCCAAGATCCGGGAGGGCCTTCCTACAATGAGCAGTTCTTC.

V is TRBV12-5 and J is TRBJ1-5, with D perhaps matching TRBD1 (5 bases). The CDR3 contains 15 residues. The V and J ends lost 1 base and 5 bases respectively, with 12 bases between them. In germline, CDR1 is LGHNT, CDR2 FRNRAP. CDR3 in DNA: TGTGCTAGTGGTTTGGGACAGCGTTTCGATCAGCCCCAGCATTTT. This codes for CASGLGQRFDQPQHF.

V and J are TRBV6-2 or TRBV6-3 and TRBJ1-2; TRBD1 agrees at 9 bases. The length of the CDR3 is 13 residues. J gave up 7 bases and V 5 bases, and 5 bases lay outside the gene matches. Germline V gene lookup returns CDR1 MNHEY and CDR2 SVGEGT. As DNA, the CDR3 is TGTGCCAGCAGTCCCCGGGACAGGGCTGGCTACACCTTC. Translated, it gives CASSPRDRAGYTF.

This CDR3 is CSGRLAGGPRQFF. The CDR3 coding sequence is TGCAGCGGTCGACTAGCGGGAGGGCCTAGACAGTTCTTC. The chain is built from TRBV29-1 and TRBJ2-1; TRBD2 aligns across 14 bases. The J segment lost 13 bases and the V segment lost 7 bases, leaving 9 bases of the junction unmatched. Germline V CDR1 and CDR2: SQVTM, ANQGSEA. The CDR3 runs 13 residues.

The chain joins TRBV19 to TRBJ2-1; weak D call: TRBD1 (5 bases). This CDR3 is built from 15 residues. Germline lookup yields CDR1 LNHDA and CDR2 SQIVND (reference sequence). The V gene lost 7 bases and the J gene lost 6 bases, with 19 bases spanning the gap. The CDR3, as DNA: TGTGCCAGTATCCAGGGCTCGTCAATGGGCAATGAGCAGTTCTTC. The encoded protein is CASIQGSSMGNEQFF.